The 6 T cell receptor beta chains below come from one sample, sequenced in a study of blood T cell repertoires in COVID-19. Method: immunoSEQ multiplex PCR; TCRdb's copy keeps in-frame clones and lacks some. The table lists around 130,000 clones, about 92% of them singletons. Sequencing used peripheral blood. These receptors were taken from a man in his 60s with COVID-19, enrolled during active disease.

The genes are TRBV5-1 and TRBJ2-3; tentatively, D is TRBD2 (6 bases). Per germline, CDR1 SGHRS and CDR2 YFSETQ. This CDR3 spans 18 amino acids. Trimming shortened V by 5 bases and J by 2 bases, and 24 bases separated the two germline ends. As DNA, the CDR3 is TGCGCCAGCAGATCGGACATCGGGCGGGAACCCTCCACAGATACGCAGTATTTT. Protein sequence: CASRSDIGREPSTDTQYF.

J is TRBJ1-4 and V is TRBV6-4; no clear D gene. Trimming left V 3 bases short and J 8 bases short, with 19 bases between. The CDR3 spans 16 residues. Germline CDR1 MRHNA, CDR2 SNTAGT. CDR3 coding DNA: TGTGCCAGCAGTGAGCGCACGATCACCCGTCGGGAAAAACTGTTTTTT. Protein sequence: CASSERTITRREKLFF.

The chain combines TRBV28 with TRBJ1-1; D remains unclear. From germline, CDR1 is MDHEN and CDR2 SYDVKM. The CDR3 has 12 amino acids. Trimming pared 5 bases from V and 7 bases from J, leaving 11 bases between. Written as DNA, the CDR3 is TGTGCCAGCAGTATAGTCCGCGGTGAAGCTTTCTTT. This gives the protein CASSIVRGEAFF.

This clone has just one count. The rearrangement uses TRBV15 and TRBJ2-7, with TRBD1 as a possible D gene (5 bases). CDR1 is LNHNV and CDR2 is YYDKDF in the germline V gene (reference sequence). The CDR3 loop spans 14 amino acids. V was cut by 4 bases and J by 5 bases, with 15 bases left in between. The DNA of the CDR3 is TGTGCCACCAGCACCGAAGGGGAATGGAACGAGCAGTACTTC. This sequence encodes CATSTEGEWNEQYF.

The chain uses TRBV6-4 and TRBJ2-2, with D possibly matching TRBD1 (6 bases). The germline V and J ends were trimmed by 3 bases and 1 base, with 6 bases remaining between them. The germline V gene encodes CDR1 MRHNA and CDR2 SNTAGT. The CDR3 loop spans 14 amino acids. CDR3 sequence (DNA): TGTGCCAGCAGTGAGGACAGGAACACCGGGGAGCTGTTTTTT. The encoded protein is CASSEDRNTGELFF.

This chain joins TRBV28 and TRBJ1-4; the D gene is possibly TRBD1 (6 bases). Trimming shortened V by 10 bases and J by 6 bases, and 21 bases separated the two germline ends. This CDR3 contains 15 residues. The V gene's germline CDR1 is MDHEN and CDR2 SYDVKM. The CDR3 is CATGDPSAGDEKLFF. The CDR3 nucleotides are TGTGCCACAGGGGACCCTTCCGCTGGGGATGAAAAACTGTTTTTT.